A selection of T cell receptor beta chains follows, all from one sample in a study of blood T cell repertoires in COVID-19. Some clones are missing from TCRdb's copy, which holds only in-frame ones; the method was immunoSEQ multiplex PCR. The sample consists of approximately 150,000 clones, 60% to 80% of them appearing once. Sequencing was performed on peripheral blood. The receptors derive from a man over 45 with active or convalescent COVID-19. CDR3s include the opening cysteine and the closing phenylalanine or tryptophan. The order of the fields is clone size, V gene, J gene, D gene, CDR3 length, CDR3 protein, CDR3 DNA. D genes are given only for firm matches. Not every row has a clone size; where given, it reads once, few, many or a size class.

abundance: once
v_gene: TRBV28
j_gene: TRBJ1-2
d_gene: TRBD1
len: 12
CDR3aa: CASRTGNYGYTF
CDR3nt: TGTGCCAGCCGGACAGGAAACTATGGCTACACCTTC

abundance: -
v_gene: TRBV3-1/TRBV3-2
j_gene: TRBJ2-7
d_gene: -
len: 15
CDR3aa: CASSQSGLGAHEQYF
CDR3nt: TGTGCCAGCAGCCAATCCGGCCTGGGGGCCCACGAGCAGTACTTC

abundance: -
v_gene: TRBV5-1
j_gene: TRBJ2-2
d_gene: -
len: 15
CDR3aa: CASSYTSQGTGELFF
CDR3nt: TGCGCCAGCAGCTACACCAGCCAGGGGACCGGGGAGCTGTTTTTT

abundance: -
v_gene: TRBV15
j_gene: TRBJ2-4
d_gene: TRBD1
len: 14
CDR3aa: CATSTRTGENIQYF
CDR3nt: TGTGCCACCAGCACCCGGACAGGCGAGAACATTCAGTACTTC

abundance: -
v_gene: TRBV18
j_gene: TRBJ2-6
d_gene: -
len: 17
CDR3aa: CASSPGQGGSGANVLTF
CDR3nt: TGTGCCAGCTCACCGGGCCAGGGAGGCTCTGGGGCCAACGTCCTGACTTTC

abundance: -
v_gene: TRBV27
j_gene: TRBJ2-7
d_gene: TRBD1
len: 14
CDR3aa: CASSPTPPGGEQYF
CDR3nt: TGTGCCAGCAGTCCGACTCCTCCAGGGGGCGAGCAGTACTTC

abundance: -
v_gene: TRBV6-5
j_gene: TRBJ2-1
d_gene: -
len: 13
CDR3aa: CASVPSSYNEQFF
CDR3nt: TGTGCCAGCGTGCCGAGCTCCTACAATGAGCAGTTCTTC

abundance: -
v_gene: TRBV5-1
j_gene: TRBJ2-7
d_gene: TRBD2
len: 15
CDR3aa: CASSGNSGTGDEQYF
CDR3nt: TGCGCCAGCAGCGGAAATAGCGGGACGGGGGACGAGCAGTACTTC

abundance: -
v_gene: TRBV6-5
j_gene: TRBJ2-3
d_gene: -
len: 12
CDR3aa: CASRGDTDTQYF
CDR3nt: TGTGCCAGCAGGGGAGACACAGATACGCAGTATTTT

abundance: -
v_gene: TRBV5-5
j_gene: TRBJ2-2
d_gene: -
len: 14
CDR3aa: CASSPRAVTGELFF
CDR3nt: TGTGCCAGCAGCCCGAGGGCAGTGACCGGGGAGCTGTTTTTT

abundance: -
v_gene: TRBV5-1
j_gene: TRBJ2-5
d_gene: -
len: 14
CDR3aa: CASSLVSGQETQYF
CDR3nt: TGCGCCAGCAGCTTGGTCTCAGGGCAAGAGACCCAGTACTTC

abundance: -
v_gene: TRBV14
j_gene: TRBJ2-1
d_gene: -
len: 17
CDR3aa: CASSQDQGVVALNEQFF
CDR3nt: TGTGCCAGCAGCCAAGACCAGGGTGTGGTAGCTCTGAATGAGCAGTTCTTC

abundance: once
v_gene: TRBV13
j_gene: TRBJ2-3
d_gene: -
len: 16
CDR3aa: CASSLRGGRGIDTQYF
CDR3nt: TGTGCCAGCAGCTTGAGAGGAGGGAGAGGAATAGATACGCAGTATTTT

abundance: -
v_gene: TRBV7-2
j_gene: TRBJ1-4
d_gene: -
len: 16
CDR3aa: CASSSDLAGGSEKLFF
CDR3nt: TGTGCCAGCAGCTCCGATTTAGCGGGGGGCAGTGAAAAACTGTTTTTT

abundance: -
v_gene: TRBV7-3
j_gene: TRBJ1-6
d_gene: -
len: 15
CDR3aa: CASSLTGGNNSPLHF
CDR3nt: TGTGCCAGCAGCTTAACGGGGGGTAATAATTCACCCCTCCACTTT

abundance: -
v_gene: TRBV5-3
j_gene: TRBJ1-4
d_gene: -
len: 13
CDR3aa: CARRAGRREKLFF
CDR3nt: TGTGCCAGAAGGGCGGGACGTAGGGAAAAACTGTTTTTT

abundance: -
v_gene: TRBV28
j_gene: TRBJ2-7
d_gene: -
len: 13
CDR3aa: CAIRRDISYEQYF
CDR3nt: TGTGCCATCCGCCGGGACATCTCCTACGAGCAGTACTTC

abundance: few
v_gene: TRBV6-1
j_gene: TRBJ2-7
d_gene: -
len: 16
CDR3aa: CASSEPWAPGGSEQYF
CDR3nt: TGTGCCAGCAGTGAACCCTGGGCCCCTGGAGGCTCCGAGCAGTACTTC

abundance: -
v_gene: TRBV7-2
j_gene: TRBJ1-5
d_gene: -
len: 13
CDR3aa: CASSLEGTQPQHF
CDR3nt: TGTGCCAGCAGCTTAGAGGGGACACAGCCCCAGCATTTT

abundance: -
v_gene: TRBV10-1
j_gene: TRBJ1-2
d_gene: TRBD1
len: 14
CDR3aa: CASTRADRGPGYTF
CDR3nt: TGCGCCAGCACTAGAGCCGACAGGGGGCCTGGCTACACCTTC

abundance: once
v_gene: TRBV30
j_gene: TRBJ2-4
d_gene: TRBD2
len: 13
CDR3aa: CAYETSHKNIQYF
CDR3nt: TGTGCCTACGAGACTAGCCACAAAAACATTCAGTACTTC

abundance: -
v_gene: TRBV5-1
j_gene: TRBJ1-1
d_gene: TRBD1
len: 15
CDR3aa: CASSPFDRENTEAFF
CDR3nt: TGCGCCAGCAGCCCCTTTGACAGGGAGAACACTGAAGCTTTCTTT

abundance: -
v_gene: TRBV28
j_gene: TRBJ2-2
d_gene: -
len: 17
CDR3aa: CASSFGGLGSNTGELFF
CDR3nt: TGTGCCAGCAGTTTCGGAGGATTGGGCTCGAACACCGGGGAGCTGTTTTTT

abundance: once
v_gene: TRBV3-1/TRBV3-2
j_gene: TRBJ1-1
d_gene: -
len: 17
CDR3aa: CASSQLGQGSMNTEAFF
CDR3nt: TGTGCCAGCAGCCAACTCGGACAAGGAAGTATGAACACTGAAGCTTTCTTT

abundance: -
v_gene: TRBV29-1
j_gene: TRBJ2-6
d_gene: TRBD2
len: 16
CDR3aa: CSVVLAAGGGANVLTF
CDR3nt: TGCAGCGTTGTTTTGGCAGCGGGGGGTGGGGCCAACGTCCTGACTTTC